This T cell receptor beta chain was identified during a study of blood T cell repertoires in COVID-19. Study overall: Nucleic acid was either cDNA or gDNA, and it came from T cells, B-cell-depleted T cells, or PBMCs.

From germline, CDR1 is GTSNPN and CDR2 SVGIG (reference sequence). V was pared by 1 base and J by 7 bases, with 4 bases of the junction left unmatched. The CDR3 covers 14 residues. In the original workflow: Reference gene primers were amplified, and this amplification served to estimate nucleated cell counts. Method: immunoSEQ multiplex PCR; TCRdb's copy keeps in-frame clones and lacks some. V and J calls and clone size come straight from that table; D and trimming were deduced from the DNA. The sample lists under 450,000 clones, roughly 88% occurring once. One Seattle source followed patients from active infection through their disease course.

The chain joins TRBV30 to TRBJ1-6, with 7 bases fitting TRBD1. Sequencing was done on a sample of peripheral blood. The receptor was derived from a woman in her forties or fifties with COVID-19, enrolled during active disease. The CDR3 loop is CAWSGGRGNSPLHF. As DNA, the CDR3 is TGTGCCTGGAGTGGGGGCAGGGGGAATTCACCCCTCCACTTT.